These 29 T cell receptor beta chains originate from one sample sequenced in a study of blood T cell repertoires in COVID-19. Clones were sequenced by immunoSEQ multiplex PCR, and TCRdb holds only the in-frame ones, with some missing. The data show roughly 150,000 clones, with approximately 90% seen just once and approximately 2.2% held by the top ten. Sequencing was carried out using peripheral blood. The receptor source for this set is a man aged 18-30 years with acute or convalescent COVID-19.

The rearrangement links TRBV27 to TRBJ2-7; D perhaps matches TRBD1 (5 bases). The V end was cut by 4 bases, the J end by 2 bases, with 9 bases between. Germline-derived CDR1 and CDR2 are MNHEY and SMNVEV (reference sequence). This CDR3 spans 13 amino acids. The CDR3 region is CASSSLGAYEQYF. For the CDR3, the DNA is TGTGCCAGCAGTTCCCTAGGGGCCTACGAGCAGTACTTC.

The CDR3 is CASSSPPGEQYF. DNA for the CDR3: TGTGCCAGCAGCTCCCCGCCGGGAGAGCAGTACTTC. The chain recombines TRBV7-6 with TRBJ2-7, with D possibly matching TRBD2 (5 bases). CDR3 length equals 12 residues. Trimming took off 4 bases at V and 7 bases at J, with 11 bases between the two ends. Germline V gene data show CDR1 as SGHVS and CDR2 as FNYEAQ.

A remark on this clone: The sample holds other DNA sequences that translate to the same CDR3. The chain carries TRBV4-1 and TRBJ1-2, with 11 bases that match TRBD1. The germline gives CDR1 MGHRA, CDR2 YSYEKL. CDR3 length equals 15 residues. V dropped 0 bases and J dropped 8; count of bases not matched to a gene: 5. The CDR3, as DNA: TGCGCCAGCAGCCAAGAGGGGACAGGGGGGTTAGGCTACACCTTC. Its protein product is CASSQEGTGGLGYTF.

The chain recombines TRBV14 with TRBJ1-6; a weak D match, TRBD1 (6 bases). Per germline, CDR1 SGHDN and CDR2 FVKESK. The CDR3 runs to 13 residues. Trimming stripped 1 base from V and 11 bases from J, with 9 bases between. In DNA form, the CDR3 reads TGTGCCAGCAGCCAAGCACAGGGAACACCCCTCCACTTT. It specifies CASSQAQGTPLHF.

There are a few counts of this clone. The J gene is TRBJ1-2, the V gene TRBV4-2; a possible D gene is TRBD1 (6 bases). CDR3 length equals 17 residues. Deletions cut 0 bases from V and 5 bases from J, with 19 bases between. Germline V gene sequence: CDR1 LGHNA, CDR2 YNFKEQ. The CDR3 region has the DNA TGTGCCAGCAGCCAAGAACCATCTCTCAGGGGTGCGTATGGCTACACCTTC. Translating it yields CASSQEPSLRGAYGYTF.

The V gene is TRBV10-3, the J gene TRBJ1-2; 8 nucleotides agree with TRBD1. The trim removed 0 bases at V and 2 bases at J, leaving 5 bases unmatched. Germline V gene data show CDR1 as ENHRY and CDR2 as SYGVKD. This CDR3 contains 16 residues. The CDR3 reads CAISESGTGTNYGYTF. The CDR3, as DNA: TGTGCCATCAGTGAGTCGGGGACAGGTACCAACTATGGCTACACCTTC.

J is TRBJ2-1 and V is TRBV14, with TRBD2 matching over 13 bases. The ends lost 4 bases at V and 7 bases at J; junction bases unmatched: 4. Germline V CDR1 and CDR2: SGHDN, FVKESK. The CDR3 covers 15 residues. CDR3 amino acids: CASSPGTSGTNEQFF. The CDR3 bases are TGTGCCAGCAGCCCTGGGACTAGCGGGACGAATGAGCAGTTCTTC.

In this sample, this clone turned up a few times. The chain employs TRBV2 and TRBJ1-5; D gene uncertain. V lost 6 bases to trimming and J lost 0 bases, with 18 bases between them. Germline V CDR1 and CDR2: SNHLY, FYNNEI. The CDR3 is 17 amino acids. In nucleotides, the CDR3 is TGTGCCAGCAGGGAGGCAGGTGGTTTTTATAGCAATCAGCCCCAGCATTTT. Its protein product is CASREAGGFYSNQPQHF.

The chain has TRBV2 and TRBJ2-5; 7 bases are shared with TRBD2. V was clipped by 1 base and J by 14 bases; unmatched bases: 10. The CDR3 contains 13 residues. Per the germline V gene, CDR1 is SNHLY and CDR2 is FYNNEI. The DNA for the CDR3 is TGTGCCAGCAGTGAAGGGGACTACCTTCTCCCTTACTTC. Translating gives CASSEGDYLLPYF.

This clone was picked up one time. This chain joins TRBV27 and TRBJ1-2; 8 bases are shared with TRBD1. The V and J ends lost 5 bases and 4 bases, in that order; junction bases with no gene match: 9. CDR3 length: 15 residues. Germline V gene data show CDR1 as MNHEY and CDR2 as SMNVEV (reference sequence). For the CDR3, the DNA is TGTGCCAGCAGTCACGGACAGGGAGGCGTCTATGGCTACACCTTC. This translates into CASSHGQGGVYGYTF.

The rearrangement links TRBV7-6 to TRBJ1-1, with TRBD1 as a possible D gene (6 bases). The CDR3 extends over 17 amino acids. Trimming took off 2 bases at V and 3 bases at J, with 19 bases between the two ends. Germline V gene lookup returns CDR1 SGHVS and CDR2 FNYEAQ. The CDR3 nucleotides read TGTGCCAGCAGCTTACGAGGGGATACTGAGGGGGACACTGAAGCTTTCTTT. Translated, it gives CASSLRGDTEGDTEAFF. The whole variable domain, remainder taken from reference TRBV7-6 and TRBJ1-1, is GAGVSQSPRYKVTKRGQDVALRCDPISGHVSLYWYRQALGQGPEFLTYFNYEAQQDKSGLPNDRFSAERPEGSISTLTIQRTEQRDSAMYRCASSLRGDTEGDTEAFFGQGTRLTVV.

The chain has TRBV19 and TRBJ1-1; possibly TRBD1 for D (6 bases). Germline V gives CDR1 LNHDA, CDR2 SQIVND (reference sequence). V was shortened by 2 bases and J by 5 bases, with 12 bases between the two germline ends. The CDR3 totals 14 residues. CDR3 sequence (DNA): TGTGCCAGTAGTATATTACAACAGGGAACTGAAGCTTTCTTT. It codes for CASSILQQGTEAFF.

This clone was counted a single time. The chain's CDR3 is CATSDYNSNQPQHF. Here the CDR3 DNA reads TGTGCCACCAGTGATTATAATAGCAATCAGCCCCAGCATTTT. The genes are TRBV24-1 and TRBJ1-5; no clear D. V lost 2 bases, J lost 0 bases, and 4 bases lay in between. This CDR3 is 14 amino acids long. Germline values: CDR1 KGHDR, CDR2 SFDVKD.

CDR3 loop: CASSGRGRYNEQFF. The CDR3 coding sequence is TGTGCCAGCAGCGGCAGGGGGCGTTACAATGAGCAGTTCTTC. The chain joins TRBV7-2 to TRBJ2-1, with TRBD1 matching over 8 bases. There are 14 residues in the CDR3. V lost 5 bases and J lost 4; bases outside the gene matches: 4. The germline V gene encodes CDR1 SGHTA and CDR2 FQGNSA.

This sequence joins TRBV27 and TRBJ2-5; D is unresolved. The CDR3 has 15 residues. Per the germline V gene, CDR1 is MNHEY and CDR2 is SMNVEV (reference sequence). With 6 bases removed from V and 7 bases from J, the gap between germline ends came to 21 bases. The CDR3 DNA reads as TGTGCCAGCAGGAGTTTTGATCGGCTCCAGCGGACCCAGTACTTC. Translating it yields CASRSFDRLQRTQYF.

This chain connects TRBV5-1 to TRBJ1-5, with D perhaps TRBD1 (6 bases). With 4 bases removed from V and 0 bases from J, the gap between germline ends came to 17 bases. CDR1 and CDR2 (germline): SGHRS, YFSETQ. The CDR3 contains 17 residues. The CDR3 spells CASSPAGGQHSNQPQHF. As DNA, the CDR3 is TGCGCCAGCAGCCCTGCCGGGGGGCAACATAGCAATCAGCCCCAGCATTTT.

The chain employs TRBV5-4 and TRBJ2-2, with D possibly being TRBD2 (6 bases). Germline V gene lookup returns CDR1 SGHNT and CDR2 YYREEE (reference sequence). This CDR3 region has 16 residues. With 4 bases removed from V and 4 bases from J, the gap between germline ends came to 17 bases. In DNA, the CDR3 is TGTGCCAGCAGCCGTTCTATAGCGGAAGGCACCGGGGAGCTGTTTTTT. It is translated as CASSRSIAEGTGELFF.

V gene TRBV23-1 combines with J gene TRBJ2-5; 9 positions match TRBD1. TRBV23-1 qualifies as an ORF whose function is uncertain. CDR3 size: 16 residues. Germline trimming cut 3 bases from V and 4 bases from J; bases unmatched to any gene: 9. CDR3 protein: CASSQIGQGIGETQYF. Written as DNA, the CDR3 is TGCGCCAGCAGTCAGATCGGACAGGGGATTGGAGAGACCCAGTACTTC.

The V gene is TRBV7-6, the J gene TRBJ2-2; 9 nucleotides agree with TRBD1. The germline gives CDR1 SGHVS, CDR2 FNYEAQ. Unmatched junction bases numbered 4, after V lost 5 bases and J lost 3 bases. This CDR3 region has 15 residues. CDR3 nucleotide sequence: TGTGCCAGCAGCGCCCGGGACAGGGACACCGGGGAGCTGTTTTTT. It codes for CASSARDRDTGELFF.

The chain has TRBV4-1 and TRBJ1-6; no firm D call. V was clipped by 6 bases and J by 0 bases, with 6 bases between them. Germline lookup yields CDR1 MGHRA and CDR2 YSYEKL. The CDR3 has 14 amino acids. CDR3 coding DNA: TGCGCCAGCAGTTCGAGCTCCTATAATTCACCCCTCCACTTT. It yields the protein CASSSSSYNSPLHF.

This rearrangement joins TRBV24-1 to TRBJ2-1; 10 positions agree with TRBD2. The trim removed 4 bases at V and 3 bases at J, leaving 17 bases unmatched. CDR3 length equals 20 residues. The germline V gene encodes CDR1 KGHDR and CDR2 SFDVKD. The CDR3 loop is CATSDAGGSASGRDYNEQFF. The CDR3, as DNA: TGTGCCACCAGTGACGCAGGGGGCTCGGCTAGCGGGAGAGACTACAATGAGCAGTTCTTC.

This chain uses TRBV19 with TRBJ2-3; D perhaps matches TRBD1 (6 bases). Germline CDR1 is LNHDA and CDR2 is SQIVND (reference sequence). This CDR3 region has 15 residues. The germline V and J ends were trimmed by 7 bases and 4 bases, with 18 bases remaining between them. CDR3 amino acids: CASNIRQGKADTQYF. The CDR3 coding sequence is TGTGCCAGTAACATCCGTCAGGGGAAAGCAGATACGCAGTATTTT.

The V gene is TRBV5-1, the J gene TRBJ2-1; 11 nucleotides match TRBD2. The CDR3 consists of 15 residues. The trim removed 0 bases at V and 6 bases at J, leaving 2 bases unmatched. Germline loops: CDR1 SGHRS, CDR2 YFSETQ. CDR3 amino acids: CASSLVSGRANEQFF. The CDR3, as DNA: TGCGCCAGCAGCTTGGTTAGCGGGAGGGCCAATGAGCAGTTCTTC.

V gene TRBV19 combines with J gene TRBJ2-7, with a tentative D call TRBD2 (6 bases). This CDR3 region has 14 residues. Trimming pared 7 bases from V and 2 bases from J, leaving 15 bases between. Looked up from germline, CDR1 is LNHDA and CDR2 is SQIVND (reference sequence). CDR3 amino acids: CASNNPGLAYEQYF. The CDR3 DNA follows: TGTGCCAGTAACAATCCGGGACTCGCCTACGAGCAGTACTTC.

The count of this clone is one. The CDR3 reads CASSWSVNGYTF. CDR3 sequence (DNA): TGTGCCAGCAGTTGGTCGGTCAATGGCTACACCTTC. The J gene is TRBJ1-2, the V gene TRBV12-3 or TRBV12-4; no reliable D call. V shed 4 bases and J shed 6 bases, with 9 bases lying between them. The CDR3 is 12 amino acids.

The DNA for the CDR3 is TGTGCCAGCAGTGAATCTGGGACTAGCGGGAAGACGCAGTATTTT. This translates into CASSESGTSGKTQYF. The chain couples TRBV25-1 to TRBJ2-3; the match to TRBD2 covers 13 bases. The CDR3 runs 15 residues. CDR1 and CDR2 from the germline V gene are MGHDK and SYGVNS. J was trimmed by 9 bases and V by 1 base; bases with no gene match: 4. The full variable domain, in which reference TRBV25-1 and TRBJ2-3 provide the parts outside the CDR3, is EADIYQTPRYLVIGTGKKITLECSQTMGHDKMYWYQQDPGMELHLIHYSYGVNSTEKGDLSSESTVSRIRTEHFPLTLESARPSHTSQYLCASSESGTSGKTQYFGPGTRLTVL.

The chain employs TRBV27 and TRBJ1-1; D is possibly TRBD1 (5 bases). Germline V lookup: CDR1 MNHEY, CDR2 SMNVEV (reference sequence). V was shortened by 5 bases and J by 4 bases, with 8 bases between the two germline ends. The CDR3 has 12 amino acids. CDR3 coding DNA: TGTGCCAGCAGTGTTACAGGCACTGAAGCTTTCTTT. It encodes CASSVTGTEAFF.

This sequence joins TRBV18 and TRBJ1-5; 8 nucleotides agree with TRBD1. The V segment lost 3 bases and the J segment 5 bases; nucleotides outside the gene matches: 0. The CDR3 has 13 residues. Germline assignment: CDR1 KGHSH and CDR2 LQKENI. As DNA, the CDR3 is TGTGCCAGCTCACCGACAGGGGATCAGCCCCAGCATTTT. Its translation: CASSPTGDQPQHF.

The chain uses TRBV7-9 and TRBJ2-1; TRBD2 matches 9 bases. The CDR3 length is 16 residues. V lost 5 bases and J lost 1; bases outside the gene matches: 6. Germline CDR1 and CDR2: SEHNR and FQNEAQ (reference sequence). The chain's CDR3 is CASSHLAGVSYNEQFF. The CDR3, as DNA: TGTGCCAGCAGCCACTTAGCGGGAGTATCCTACAATGAGCAGTTCTTC.